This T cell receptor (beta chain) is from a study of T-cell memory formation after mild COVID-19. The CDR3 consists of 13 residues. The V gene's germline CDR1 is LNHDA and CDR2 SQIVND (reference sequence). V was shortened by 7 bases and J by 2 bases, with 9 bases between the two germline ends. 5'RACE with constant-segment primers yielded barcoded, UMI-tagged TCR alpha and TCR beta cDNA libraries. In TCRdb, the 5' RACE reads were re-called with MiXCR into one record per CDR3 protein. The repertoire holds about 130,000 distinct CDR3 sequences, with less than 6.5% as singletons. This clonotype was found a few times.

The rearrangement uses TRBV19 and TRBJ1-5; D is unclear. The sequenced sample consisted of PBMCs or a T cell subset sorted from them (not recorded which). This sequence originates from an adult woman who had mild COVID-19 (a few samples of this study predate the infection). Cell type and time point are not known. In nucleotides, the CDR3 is TGTGCCAGTAAGCGGGGTGGCAATCAGCCCCAGCATTTT. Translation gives CASKRGGNQPQHF.